This TCR beta chain appears in the sequencing data of a study of OX40 agonist ivuxolimab in advanced cancers. Study context: An agonistic human IgG2 monoclonal antibody against OX40 (CD134) was given. Participants, 75% to 90% male, averaged about 59 years of age, ranging from roughly 20 to 85. General study points: The mean number of expanded clones was higher in CD8+ T cells than in CD4+. The study observed clonal expansion of CD4+ and CD8+ blood T cells by week 6 at 0.1 to 3.0 mg/kg.

V was trimmed by 2 bases and J by 0 bases, leaving 19 bases between them. The CDR3 contains 19 residues. Germline V CDR1 and CDR2: MDHEN, SYDVKM. Comment on this clone: Its matching antigen is unknown.

Only in-frame clones appear in the TCRdb table, and some are missing; sequencing was by immunoSEQ multiplex PCR. The table lists 6,500 or so clones, 75% to 85% of them singletons, with 28% in the top ten. The sequenced sample was CD4+ or CD8+ T cells sorted from blood, obtained in a trial of the OX40 agonist ivuxolimab. V gene TRBV28 combines with J gene TRBJ2-2, with D tentatively TRBD2 (5 bases). The sequence came from an adult with an advanced solid tumor such as melanoma, head and neck, liver or kidney cancer. CDR3 residues: CASSLIGGILASNTGELFF. The DNA for the CDR3 is TGTGCCAGCAGTTTAATCGGAGGAATCTTAGCCTCGAACACCGGGGAGCTGTTTTTT.